The 21 T cell receptor beta chains below all came from one sample that was sequenced in a study of blood T cells in healthy people across ages. The second PCR ran roughly 7 to 11 cycles with a sample-barcoded 5' primer and J-beta primers. In TCRdb, the 5' RACE reads were re-called with MiXCR into one record per CDR3 protein. The table lists about 1,000,000 distinct CDR3 sequences, under 45% of them singletons, with approximately 20% in the top ten. Sequences were obtained from blood. The receptors shown here come from a woman aged 60 to 75 in good health.

This clonotype was seen a few times. V gene TRBV7-2 combines with J gene TRBJ2-3, with 11 bases aligning to TRBD2. The V gene's germline CDR1 is SGHTA and CDR2 FQGNSA. J was trimmed by 2 bases and V by 4 bases; bases with no gene match: 5. This CDR3 is 16 amino acids long. DNA for the CDR3: TGTGCCAGCAGCTCGGGGACTAGCGGCTACACAGATACGCAGTATTTT. This gives the protein CASSSGTSGYTDTQYF.

This clonotype was counted between two and nine times. J is TRBJ2-1 and V is TRBV7-9; 10 bases map to TRBD2. With V trimmed by 5 bases and J by 6 bases, 7 bases remained unmatched. Germline assignment: CDR1 SEHNR and CDR2 FQNEAQ (reference sequence). The CDR3 consists of 15 residues. CDR3 loop: CASSGHSGRSNEQFF. The CDR3 DNA sequence: TGTGCCAGCAGCGGACATAGCGGGAGGTCCAATGAGCAGTTCTTC. Full variable domain (rest looked up from reference TRBV7-9 and TRBJ2-1): DTGVSQNPRHKITKRGQNVTFRCDPISEHNRLYWYRQTLGQGPEFLTYFQNEAQLEKSRLLSDRFSAERPKGSFSTLEIQRTEQGDSAMYLCASSGHSGRSNEQFFGPGTRLTVL.

The J gene is TRBJ2-1, the V gene TRBV2, with a weak D call TRBD2 (5 bases). The CDR3 length is 10 residues. The V gene's germline CDR1 is SNHLY and CDR2 FYNNEI. Trimming left V 6 bases short and J 8 bases short, with 5 bases between. For the CDR3, the DNA is TGTGCCAGCAGGGAGGATGAGCAGTTCTTC. Translation: CASREDEQFF.

This clonotype occurred a few times. This chain uses TRBV10-2 with TRBJ2-7, with D possibly being TRBD1 (6 bases). Germline V CDR1 and CDR2: WSHSY, SAAADI. CDR3 length equals 13 residues. V shed 2 bases and J shed 6 bases, with 11 bases lying between them. The CDR3 region is CASSERAGAEQYF. The CDR3 nucleotides read TGCGCCAGCAGTGAGAGGGCAGGGGCCGAGCAGTACTTC.

This clonotype has only a few counts. V and J are TRBV9 and TRBJ2-1, with D tentatively TRBD1 (6 bases). The J call may be faulty, since TRBJ2-7 better matches the DNA end. The CDR3 totals 16 residues. Looked up from germline, CDR1 is SGDLS and CDR2 is YYNGEE. This chain's CDR3 is CASSSRWDKSYNEQYF. The CDR3 nucleotides read TGTGCCAGCAGCTCTCGGTGGGACAAGAGCTACAATGAGCAGTACTTC.

V usage is TRBV6-2 or TRBV6-3 and J usage is TRBJ2-7; 12 bases match TRBD2. The germline V gene has CDR1 MNHEY and CDR2 SVGEGT. The V segment lost 6 bases and the J segment 0 bases; nucleotides outside the gene matches: 6. The CDR3 runs to 16 residues. CDR3 protein: CASRPPGLAGSYEQYF. The CDR3 nucleotides read TGTGCCAGCAGACCACCGGGACTAGCGGGCTCCTACGAGCAGTACTTC.

There are many counts of this clonotype. This chain joins TRBV27 and TRBJ2-6, with no clear D. Germline CDR1 and CDR2: MNHEY and SMNVEV (reference sequence). The CDR3 covers 13 residues. With 7 bases removed from V and 4 bases from J, the gap between germline ends came to 8 bases. Here the CDR3 DNA reads TGTGCCAGCATGCTATCGGGGGCCAACGTCCTGACTTTC. Its protein product is CASMLSGANVLTF.

V is TRBV20-1 and J is TRBJ2-3; D possibly corresponds to TRBD1 (5 bases). Germline V gives CDR1 DFQATT, CDR2 SNEGSKA (reference sequence). The CDR3 has 15 residues. V was trimmed by 5 bases and J by 2 bases, leaving 17 bases between them. The CDR3 coding sequence is TGCAGTGCTGGTGAGACTGCAGGGCCCACAGATACGCAGTATTTT. Its protein product is CSAGETAGPTDTQYF.

This chain links TRBV7-9 with TRBJ2-7; 11 bases are a match to TRBD2. Per the germline V gene, CDR1 is SEHNR and CDR2 is FQNEAQ (reference sequence). The ends lost 5 bases at V and 3 bases at J; junction bases unmatched: 6. The length of the CDR3 is 15 residues. CDR3 nucleotide sequence: TGTGCCAGCAGCCAAACTAGCGGGAGATTCTACGAGCAGTACTTC. Its translation: CASSQTSGRFYEQYF.

The gene calls are TRBV20-1 and TRBJ2-5, with 11 bases identical to TRBD1. With V trimmed by 5 bases and J by 5 bases, 7 bases remained unmatched. Looked up from germline, CDR1 is DFQATT and CDR2 is SNEGSKA (reference sequence). This CDR3 has 14 amino acids. The CDR3 sequence is CSAPGQGASETQYF. DNA of the CDR3: TGCAGTGCTCCAGGACAGGGGGCGTCTGAGACCCAGTACTTC.

V gene TRBV25-1 combines with J gene TRBJ2-7; 10 nucleotides align to TRBD1. CDR1 and CDR2 (germline): MGHDK, SYGVNS. The CDR3 runs to 15 residues. V was pared by 5 bases and J by 4 bases, with 8 bases of the junction left unmatched. CDR3 loop: CASSSLTGGWYEQYF. DNA of the CDR3: TGTGCCAGCAGTTCTCTGACAGGGGGCTGGTACGAGCAGTACTTC.

The chain is built from TRBV20-1 and TRBJ1-2, with a weak D call TRBD1 (5 bases). The germline CDR1 and CDR2 sequences are DFQATT and SNEGSKA (reference sequence). This CDR3 is built from 13 residues. The germline V and J ends were trimmed by 6 bases and 3 bases, with 14 bases remaining between them. The CDR3: CSAGTDTDYGYTF. The CDR3 DNA follows: TGCAGTGCGGGAACGGACACGGACTATGGCTACACCTTC.

This chain links TRBV15 with TRBJ2-3; 11 bases map to TRBD2. V shed 8 bases and J 6 bases; nucleotides not matched to a gene: 7. Germline loops: CDR1 LNHNV, CDR2 YYDKDF (reference sequence). This CDR3 contains 14 residues. The CDR3 bases are TGTGCCACCCGCGCTAGCGGGAGGATGGATACGCAGTATTTT. Its translation: CATRASGRMDTQYF.

Notes on this clonotype: This clone may be a read error of a much larger clone one base away. The V gene is TRBV28, the J gene TRBJ2-3; D is tentatively TRBD1 or TRBD2 (7 bases each). Germline CDR1 MDHEN, CDR2 SYDVKM. The CDR3 loop spans 15 amino acids. V shed 4 bases and J shed 2 bases, with 13 bases lying between them. In DNA, the CDR3 is TGTGCCAGCAGTTCAGGGGGGGGGCACACAGATACGCAGTATTTT. Residues: CASSSGGGHTDTQYF.

V is TRBV14 and J is TRBJ1-1, with unresolved D. CDR1 SGHDN and CDR2 FVKESK come from the germline V gene. V lost 0 bases and J lost 1, with 9 bases in between. CDR3 length: 15 residues. The CDR3, as DNA: TGTGCCAGCAGCCAAGAACTACTCGGGAACACTGAAGCTTTCTTT. Its translation: CASSQELLGNTEAFF.

The genes are TRBV15 and TRBJ2-1; D gene unclear. Germline lookup yields CDR1 LNHNV and CDR2 YYDKDF (reference sequence). Trimming pared 10 bases from V and 1 base from J, leaving 20 bases between. The CDR3 is 16 amino acids. The CDR3 DNA reads as TGTGCCATCGGGTCCGCTGGTCGAAGTTCCTACAATGAGCAGTTCTTC. Translation gives CAIGSAGRSSYNEQFF.

The rearrangement joins TRBV7-2 to TRBJ2-4, with 8 bases that match TRBD2. This CDR3 is built from 16 residues. Germline CDR1 and CDR2: SGHTA and FQGNSA. With 7 bases clipped from V and 2 bases from J, the junction kept 10 bases outside the gene matches. CDR3 amino acids: CASNFPGGGSKNIQYF. For the CDR3, the DNA is TGTGCCAGCAACTTCCCTGGCGGGGGGTCCAAAAACATTCAGTACTTC. The complete variable domain, with remaining parts taken from reference TRBV7-2 and TRBJ2-4, reads GAGVSQSPSNKVTEKGKDVELRCDPISGHTALYWYRQSLGQGLEFLIYFQGNSAPDKSGLPSDRFSAERTGGSVSTLTIQRTQQEDSAVYLCASNFPGGGSKNIQYFGAGTRLSVL.

The CDR3 bases are TGCAGTGCTAGAGATATGGCTAGCGGGAGGTTCAGCACAGATACGCAGTATTTT. This gives the protein CSARDMASGRFSTDTQYF. The rearrangement uses TRBV20-1 and TRBJ2-3; 11 bases align to TRBD2. V lost 0 bases to trimming and J lost 0 bases; unmatched junction nucleotides: 8. CDR3 length: 18 amino acids. CDR1 is DFQATT, CDR2 SNEGSKA, per germline (reference sequence).

In its sample, this clonotype was seen a few times. The V call is TRBV7-3, the J call TRBJ2-6, with D tentatively TRBD1 (5 bases). Germline V CDR1 and CDR2: SGHTA, FQGTGA. The V and J ends lost 3 bases and 13 bases respectively, with 13 bases between them. This CDR3 has 13 amino acids. CDR3 amino acids: CASSLDNGQVLTF. The CDR3 coding sequence is TGTGCCAGCAGCTTGGACAACGGGCAGGTCCTGACTTTC.

This chain connects TRBV25-1 to TRBJ2-1, with D possibly matching TRBD1 (5 bases). The V and J ends lost 4 bases and 3 bases respectively, with 13 bases between them. CDR1 is MGHDK and CDR2 is SYGVNS in the germline V gene. This CDR3 spans 15 amino acids. CDR3 loop: CASSGPQGYYNEQFF. The CDR3 DNA sequence: TGTGCCAGCAGTGGCCCCCAGGGATACTACAATGAGCAGTTCTTC. The whole variable domain, filled in from reference TRBV25-1 and TRBJ2-1, reads EADIYQTPRYLVIGTGKKITLECSQTMGHDKMYWYQQDPGMELHLIHYSYGVNSTEKGDLSSESTVSRIRTEHFPLTLESARPSHTSQYLCASSGPQGYYNEQFFGPGTRLTVL.

The chain joins TRBV7-9 to TRBJ2-7; D possibly corresponds to TRBD2 (5 bases). Germline V gene data show CDR1 as SEHNR and CDR2 as FQNEAQ (reference sequence). Trimming took off 5 bases at V and 2 bases at J, with 13 bases between the two ends. This CDR3 comprises 14 residues. CDR3 sequence (DNA): TGTGCCAGCAGCCCCGGGGTCAGTACCTACGAGCAGTACTTC. Protein product: CASSPGVSTYEQYF.